Each of the 14 T cell receptor beta chains below was sequenced from the same sample in a study of T cell clones after liver transplantation. Data came from immunoSEQ multiplex PCR; TCRdb stores just in-frame clones and leaves some out. Of around 100,000 clones listed, approximately 79% are singletons. Sequences were derived from CD4+ T cells from blood, sampled roughly 50 months after liver transplant. These receptors all stem from a human patient who received a liver transplant. The graft donor may account for some of the T cells.

The chain links TRBV12-5 to TRBJ1-3; D unresolved. Germline values: CDR1 LGHNT, CDR2 FRNRAP. V was pared by 7 bases and J by 4 bases, with 11 bases between. The CDR3 runs 13 residues. The CDR3 sequence is CASAGNLGNTIYF. The CDR3 DNA reads as TGTGCTAGTGCGGGGAATTTAGGAAACACCATATATTTT.

The chain couples TRBV19 to TRBJ2-7, with TRBD1 identical over 10 bases. The CDR3 length is 15 residues. Losses at the gene ends were 3 bases for V and 3 bases for J; bases not matched to a gene: 5. Germline CDR1 reads LNHDA; CDR2 reads SQIVND (reference sequence). CDR3 DNA: TGTGCCAGTAGTATCTCCGGGACAGGGGACTACGAGCAGTACTTC. Amino acid sequence: CASSISGTGDYEQYF.

J is TRBJ2-5 and V is TRBV11-2; D not certain. Per germline, CDR1 SGHAT and CDR2 FQNNGV. CDR3 length: 12 residues. Trimming removed 0 bases at V and 14 bases at J, with 13 bases between. CDR3 DNA: TGTGCCAGCAGCTTAGATCCGGCGGCTCAATACTTC. Amino acid sequence: CASSLDPAAQYF. Full variable domain (rest looked up from reference TRBV11-2 and TRBJ2-5): EAGVAQSPRYKIIEKRQSVAFWCNPISGHATLYWYQQILGQGPKLLIQFQNNGVVDDSQLPKDRFSAERLKGVDSTLKIQPAKLEDSAVYLCASSLDPAAQYFGPGTRLLVL.

This rearrangement joins TRBV7-3 to TRBJ2-5, with D perhaps matching TRBD2 (6 bases). The CDR3 spans 14 residues. Trimming shortened V by 1 base and J by 5 bases, and 11 bases separated the two germline ends. The germline CDR1 and CDR2 sequences are SGHTA and FQGTGA. CDR3 sequence: CASSLSGVEETQYF. In DNA form, the CDR3 reads TGTGCCAGCAGCTTAAGCGGGGTAGAGGAGACCCAGTACTTC.

J is TRBJ1-4 and V is TRBV5-1; D remains ambiguous. CDR1 is SGHRS and CDR2 is YFSETQ in the germline V gene. Trimming cost V 1 base and J 8 bases, with 12 bases left between them. The CDR3 has 14 residues. The CDR3 bases are TGCGCCAGCAGCTTGTCCTCGAAGCAAGAAAAACTGTTTTTT. Its protein is CASSLSSKQEKLFF.

The rearrangement uses TRBV6-5 and TRBJ1-1; D possibly corresponds to TRBD1 (6 bases). CDR3 length: 15 amino acids. Germline V CDR1 and CDR2: MNHEY, SVGAGI. Trimming shortened V by 5 bases and J by 0 bases, and 13 bases separated the two germline ends. The CDR3 coding sequence is TGTGCCAGCAGTGGTCAAACAGGGATGAACACTGAAGCTTTCTTT. Its translation is CASSGQTGMNTEAFF.

This chain uses TRBV6-5 with TRBJ1-2; D is possibly TRBD1 (6 bases). This CDR3 contains 13 residues. Germline lookup yields CDR1 MNHEY and CDR2 SVGAGI. V was pared by 5 bases and J by 6 bases, with 13 bases between. CDR3 sequence reads: CASSRTAPDGYTF. The CDR3 nucleotides read TGTGCCAGCAGTAGGACAGCCCCGGATGGCTACACCTTC.

The chain links TRBV28 to TRBJ2-1; TRBD2 aligns across 7 bases. Germline V gene data show CDR1 as MDHEN and CDR2 as SYDVKM. J was trimmed by 6 bases and V by 3 bases; bases with no gene match: 8. This CDR3 is 15 amino acids long. This chain's CDR3 is CASSLTGGQRNEQFF. CDR3 in DNA: TGTGCCAGCAGTTTGACGGGAGGACAACGCAATGAGCAGTTCTTC.

This chain connects TRBV7-2 to TRBJ1-4; TRBD1 agrees at 7 bases. The CDR3 is made up of 15 amino acids. With 2 bases clipped from V and 5 bases from J, the junction kept 5 bases outside the gene matches. CDR1 is SGHTA and CDR2 is FQGNSA in the germline V gene. The CDR3 is CASSLSGTANEKLFF. The CDR3, as DNA: TGTGCCAGCAGCTTATCCGGGACAGCAAATGAAAAACTGTTTTTT. The full variable domain, rest sourced from reference TRBV7-2 and TRBJ1-4, is GAGVSQSPSNKVTEKGKDVELRCDPISGHTALYWYRQSLGQGLEFLIYFQGNSAPDKSGLPSDRFSAERTGGSVSTLTIQRTQQEDSAVYLCASSLSGTANEKLFFGSGTQLSVL.

The gene calls are TRBV30 and TRBJ2-3, with D possibly TRBD1 on 5 matching bases. In germline, CDR1 is GTSNPN, CDR2 SVGIG (reference sequence). Deletions cut 5 bases from V and 6 bases from J, with 18 bases between. CDR3 length: 14 residues. In DNA form, the CDR3 reads TGTGCCTGGGGTCCGGCGGAGAACAGGGATACGCAGTATTTT. Its translation is CAWGPAENRDTQYF. The whole variable domain, filled in from reference TRBV30 and TRBJ2-3, reads SQTIHQWPATLVQPVGSPLSLECTVEGTSNPNLYWYRQAAGRGLQLLFYSVGIGQISSEVPQNLSASRPQDRQFILSSKKLLLSDSGFYLCAWGPAENRDTQYFGPGTRLTVL.

This clone was seen only a few times. The chain is built from TRBV10-1 and TRBJ2-7; no clear D. The germline V gene encodes CDR1 WNHNN and CDR2 SYGVQD (reference sequence). The CDR3 loop spans 14 amino acids. The germline V and J ends were trimmed by 0 bases and 0 bases, with 6 bases remaining between them. The CDR3 here is CASSESGSSYEQYF. CDR3 sequence (DNA): TGCGCCAGCAGTGAGTCCGGCAGCTCCTACGAGCAGTACTTC.

The rearrangement links TRBV28 to TRBJ2-4, with TRBD2 identical over 11 bases. The CDR3 consists of 20 residues. CDR1 is MDHEN, CDR2 SYDVKM, per germline. V was clipped by 5 bases and J by 0 bases; unmatched bases: 15. CDR3 coding DNA: TGTGCCAGCAGTCCGAACTTGGGGACTAGCGGTGGTCTAGCCAAAAACATTCAGTACTTC. As protein: CASSPNLGTSGGLAKNIQYF. The complete variable domain, with remaining parts taken from reference TRBV28 and TRBJ2-4, reads DVKVTQSSRYLVKRTGEKVFLECVQDMDHENMFWYRQDPGLGLRLIYFSYDVKMKEKGDIPEGYSVSREKKERFSLILESASTNQTSMYLCASSPNLGTSGGLAKNIQYFGAGTRLSVL.

The gene calls are TRBV7-2 and TRBJ2-4; 8 bases map to TRBD1. This CDR3 is 13 amino acids long. Losses at the gene ends were 5 bases for V and 7 bases for J; bases not matched to a gene: 4. From germline, CDR1 is SGHTA and CDR2 FQGNSA. The CDR3 DNA reads as TGTGCCAGCAGCAGTACAGGGGGTAACATTCAGTACTTC. This codes for CASSSTGGNIQYF. The full variable domain, with the rest looked up from reference TRBV7-2 and TRBJ2-4, is GAGVSQSPSNKVTEKGKDVELRCDPISGHTALYWYRQSLGQGLEFLIYFQGNSAPDKSGLPSDRFSAERTGGSVSTLTIQRTQQEDSAVYLCASSSTGGNIQYFGAGTRLSVL.

The V and J genes are TRBV7-9 and TRBJ2-2; D is undetermined. Germline V lookup: CDR1 SEHNR, CDR2 FQNEAQ (reference sequence). This CDR3 comprises 13 residues. V was clipped by 5 bases and J by 7 bases, with 11 bases between them. CDR3 DNA: TGTGCCAGCAGCCAAGGGTTCGGCGGGGAGCTGTTTTTT. Encoded protein: CASSQGFGGELFF.